This T cell receptor beta chain was sequenced during a study of control samples from healthy donors and cancer patients (dated by TCRdb to about 2020). This clone was picked up one time. Its specific antigen is unknown. No base-level quality is on record; no much larger clone is a single base apart. In the germline V gene, CDR1 corresponds to MDHEN and CDR2 to SYDVKM. V loses 6 bases, J loses 6 bases, and the germline ends lie 26 bases apart. Inclusive of the bounding cysteine and phenylalanine, the CDR3 is 17 residues long. The read is trimmed to its CDR3 DNA, 51 bases read in frame from base 1. The library was produced with the immunoSEQ multiplex PCR assay. In its TCRdb copy, this immuneACCESS table keeps in-frame sequences only and misses some clones. Where compared with another copy, unresolved V genes explain less than half of these, and the others have no known cause. The sample table contains roughly 120,000 clones; only one count was recorded for 93% of them. About 1.7% of the sample is in the top ten clones.

Material: PBMCs. Recombination joined TRBV28 with TRBJ1-2; TRBD1 is possibly the D segment (5 matching bases). This TCR was sampled from a man in his forties or fifties with head and neck cancer. For the CDR3, the sequence is CASRITGALTRVNGYTF. The DNA sequence is TGTGCCAGCAGGATAACAGGCGCGCTGACCCGAGTGAATGGCTACACCTTC.